The present T cell receptor (beta chain) was sequenced within a study of T cells in Graves' hyperthyroidism and ophthalmopathy. Findings and caveats of the study: Also found in blood were most expanded thyroid clonotypes above 0.001.

The V and J ends lost 3 bases and 0 bases, in that order; junction bases with no gene match: 3. Per the germline V gene, CDR1 is KGHSH and CDR2 is LQKENI. This CDR3 has 15 residues. This clonotype was picked up a small number of times. The antigen remains unidentified. In patients aged 18 to 65, hyperthyroidism was newly diagnosed, with duration under 2 months. It was RNA transcripts that yielded the amplified TCR beta CDR3 regions. A first-round RT-PCR of the TCR CDR3 used the HTBI primer set. TCRdb reprocessed the multiplex PCR reads via MiXCR and lists one record per CDR3 protein. This sample has over 650,000 distinct CDR3 sequences, with 15% to 20% found just once.

This TCR was recovered from a man between 18 and 35 years old with Graves' hyperthyroidism. This sequence joins TRBV18 and TRBJ1-1; TRBD1 aligns across 8 bases. Sequenced input: blood. In DNA form, the CDR3 reads TGTGCCAGCTCACCCTTACAGGGGGTGAACACTGAAGCTTTCTTT. This translates into CASSPLQGVNTEAFF.